The clone carrying this TCR beta chain occurred a few times. No antigen is known for it. Primers used in a second PCR of roughly 7 to 11 cycles were a sample-barcoded 5' primer and a J-beta primer mix. Each cDNA molecule carried a tag from a template-switch adaptor that contained 12 random nucleotides. TCRdb fed the 5' RACE reads into MiXCR, producing one record per CDR3 protein. The sample includes hundreds of thousands of distinct CDR3 sequences, around 40% of them seen just once. These data originate in a study of blood T cells in healthy people across ages. Broader study findings: Per million T cells, TCR beta diversity dropped roughly linearly as age increased.

Unmatched junction bases numbered 4, after V lost 6 bases and J lost 2 bases. Looked up from germline, CDR1 is WNHNN and CDR2 is SYGVQD (reference sequence). The CDR3 loop spans 16 amino acids. The sample consisted of blood. The chain carries TRBV10-1 and TRBJ2-3; TRBD2 matches at 14 bases. This TCR derives from an older woman in good health. The DNA for the CDR3 is TGCGCCAGCAGCAGGACTAGCGGGGGGTTCACAGATACGCAGTATTTT. Amino acid sequence: CASSRTSGGFTDTQYF.